Described below is a single T cell receptor beta chain sequence and its context. This clonotype was seen only once. What antigen it recognizes has not been identified. Within one base of it there is no much larger clone, and no base qualities were kept. A lone read gives weak evidence. These data belong to a study of T cell repertoires in cytomegalovirus infection (dated by TCRdb to between 2019 and 2020). In the study overall: The peptide stimulations were aimed at well-studied HLA-B-restricted epitopes as well as recently identified HLA-C-restricted CMV epitopes, whose presentation resists viral immunomodulation. Because public TCR beta signatures pointed to carriage of CMV infection together with the matching HLA type, the HLA type of each donor mattered for the analysis. What the research found in general, with its limitations: The ex vivo response was dominated by HLA-C-restricted CMV-specific TCR beta clonotypes, and the single most frequent clonotype in two of eight donors was supplied by these HLA-C-restricted clonotypes. In both this cohort and an independent cohort of some 350 donors, the cumulative frequency of public TCR beta family members distinguished carriers of CMV infection plus the relevant HLA type.

The CDR3 covers 13 residues, taking in both the cysteine and the phenylalanine. Of the read, only the CDR3 DNA is kept; its 39 bases are in frame from base 1. The junction shows trimming of 4 bases on V and 5 bases on J, plus 8 bases between the germline ends. Sequencing was carried out with an Illumina HiSeq 1500. Through fastp at Q25 and MiXCR, TCRdb rebuilt clones from the public reads, retaining in-frame beta chains. CDR3 protein duplicates are merged, each entry listing the most common genes and DNA. In all, the sample holds fewer than 650,000 distinct CDR3 sequences, and around two fifths of those were seen once. The ten largest account for 48% of the sample. In the paper's terms, the treatment or condition label means: in vitro stimulation with specific CMV peptide epitopes to enrich CMV-specific T cells.

This sequence originates from a human donor in good health (CMV status not recorded). Some clones in this sample may be carry-over from other donors' samples. The sample was cultured PBMCs, taken from culture after CMV antigen stimulation. Recombination connected TRBV12-3 or TRBV12-4 to TRBJ1-4; no D segment can be confidently identified. The CDR3 amino acid sequence is: CASSSFANEKLFF. The DNA reads as follows: TGTGCCAGCAGTTCCTTTGCGAATGAAAAACTGTTTTTT.